A selection of T cell receptor beta chains follows, all from one sample in a study of T cells in tumors after PD-1 blockade. Sequencing was performed with immunoSEQ multiplex PCR; in TCRdb, only in-frame clones are kept and a portion is missing. The table includes about 19,000 clones, over 70% detected once. Specimen: PBMCs, collected after anti-PD-1 therapy. The receptors originated from a human donor with advanced basal cell or squamous cell carcinoma (not recorded which). Each CDR3 is given with its conserved first and last residue. The D gene is left open where the match is weak. Clone size is not always given. Where it is, it says once, few, many or a class for expanded clones.

>.|TRBV7-9|.|TRBJ1-1
TGTGCCAGCGACCAACTTACCTTGGCAGCAATGAACACTGAAGCTTTCTTT
CASDQLTLAAMNTEAFF
>.|TRBV5-5|.|TRBJ2-3
TGTGCCAGCAGCTCGGGTGGGGGGCAAGGCACAGATACGCAGTATTTT
CASSSGGGQGTDTQYF
>.|TRBV29-1|.|TRBJ2-2
TGCAGCGCAAACAGGGGGGGGACCGGGGAGCTGTTTTTT
CSANRGGTGELFF
>.|TRBV11-3|.|TRBJ1-2
TGTGCCAGCAGCCCACCTTATAAAACAGAGGACTATGGCTACACCTTC
CASSPPYKTEDYGYTF
>.|TRBV10-3|.|TRBJ1-1
TGTGCCATCAGTGACAGGGGTCCCGCTTTCTTT
CAISDRGPAFF
>once|TRBV13|.|TRBJ1-3
TGTGCCAGCAGCTTAGAAGGTTACTCGTCTGGAAACACCATATATTTT
CASSLEGYSSGNTIYF
>.|TRBV5-6|.|TRBJ1-6
TGTGCCAGCAGCCCACAGGGAGGGAATTCACCCCTCCACTTT
CASSPQGGNSPLHF
>.|TRBV11-1|TRBD2|TRBJ2-3
TGTGCCAGCAGCTTAAGCGCGGGAGGAATCACAGATACGCAGTATTTT
CASSLSAGGITDTQYF
>few|TRBV29-1|.|TRBJ1-1
TGCAGCGGAGGACAGCGCACTGAAGCTTTCTTT
CSGGQRTEAFF
>.|TRBV7-9|.|TRBJ1-5
TGTGCCAGCAGCTTAGGTGTGGGTTTGGCCCAGCATTTT
CASSLGVGLAQHF
>.|TRBV28|.|TRBJ2-2
TGTGCCAGCAGTTCAATACCGGGACTGGGGAACACCGGGGAGCTGTTTTTT
CASSSIPGLGNTGELFF
>.|TRBV6-1|TRBD1|TRBJ1-2
TGTGCCAGCAGTGGTCGACAGGGACAAGGAGGAATATCTAACTATGGCTACACCTTC
CASSGRQGQGGISNYGYTF
>.|TRBV5-8|.|TRBJ1-3
TGTGCCAGCAGCTTGCAGGGGAAAGGAAACACCATATATTTT
CASSLQGKGNTIYF
>.|TRBV11-3|.|TRBJ2-1
TGTGCCAGCAGCTTAGGACTGAGCCTCAATGAGCAGTTCTTC
CASSLGLSLNEQFF
>once|TRBV11-1|.|TRBJ2-1
TGTGCCAGCAGCCCTCTCGGGAGCACCTACAATGAGCAGTTCTTC
CASSPLGSTYNEQFF
>.|TRBV5-1|.|TRBJ2-3
TGCGCCAGCAGCTTGAGTTTACTCCGGATCACAGATACGCAGTATTTT
CASSLSLLRITDTQYF
>.|TRBV3-1/TRBV3-2|.|TRBJ2-7
TGTGCCAGCAGCCCCCTCCGGGACAATCCTTACGAGCAGTACTTC
CASSPLRDNPYEQYF
>once|TRBV5-1|.|TRBJ2-2
TGCGCCACTTCAACTACAGTAAACACCGGGGAGCTGTTTTTT
CATSTTVNTGELFF
>once|TRBV4-1|TRBD2|TRBJ2-1
TGCGCCAGCAGCCAAGATTGGAGCGGGAGTCCCCATGAGCAGTTCTTC
CASSQDWSGSPHEQFF
>.|TRBV19|.|TRBJ1-5
TGTGCCAGTAGTATATCGGGTATGGGCTATCAGCCCCAGCTTTTT
CASSISGMGYQPQLF